This TCR beta chain was documented in a study of long-term antiretroviral therapy in people with HIV. Study conclusions and caveats: CDR3 lengths in HIV samples spanned a narrower range than controls. Every time point showed a repertoire led by clones expanded before ART. Data on ART adherence, viral resistance or therapy changes were unavailable.

V lost 4 bases and J 8 bases, leaving 14 bases between the germline ends. Germline V CDR1 and CDR2: PRHDT, FYEKMQ (reference sequence). This CDR3 has 13 residues. It was version v3.0 of the immunoSEQ assay that was run at survey level. Libraries were prepared by immunoSEQ multiplex PCR; TCRdb keeps only in-frame clonotypes and omits some of them. This sample has more than 25,000 clones, with 95% to 98% found just once. The study used samples holding 1-10 million cryopreserved PBMC before DNA extraction. In its sample, this clone was seen once. What it binds is unknown. The sample consisted of unsorted PBMCs, taken 7.6 years after starting antiretroviral therapy. This sequence joins TRBV13 and TRBJ1-1, with D perhaps matching TRBD1 (5 bases). The clonotype originates from a man in his thirties or forties with HIV. The DNA of the CDR3 is TGTGCCAGCAGCTACCCCCCTAGGGACGAAGCTTTCTTT. It specifies CASSYPPRDEAFF.